A selection of T cell receptor beta chains follows, all from one sample in a study of blood T cell repertoires in COVID-19. Some clones are missing from TCRdb's copy, which holds only in-frame ones; the method was immunoSEQ multiplex PCR. The repertoire holds tens of thousands of clones, around 85% seen once, with roughly 15% in the top ten. Sequencing was performed on peripheral blood. The receptors shown here come from a man aged 65 to 85 with active COVID-19. Both conserved end residues are part of each CDR3. D genes are given only for firm matches. Clone size is shown for a subset of rows, as once, few, many or a class of expanded clone.

v_call	j_call	clone_size	d_call	cdr3_aa	cdr3_nt
TRBV6-4	TRBJ2-7	-	TRBD2	CASIGTSGRWAHEQYF	TGTGCCAGCATCGGGACTAGCGGGAGGTGGGCCCACGAGCAGTACTTC
TRBV18	TRBJ2-2	once	-	CASSPRSRNTGELFF	TGTGCCAGCTCACCAAGGAGCAGGAACACCGGGGAGCTGTTTTTT
TRBV10-3	TRBJ2-1	few	TRBD2	CAISETTSGNEQFF	TGTGCCATCAGTGAGACCACTAGCGGCAATGAGCAGTTCTTC
TRBV28	TRBJ2-3	-	TRBD2	CASSLTSGSPPDTQYF	TGTGCCAGCAGTCTTACTAGCGGGAGTCCCCCAGATACGCAGTATTTT
TRBV11-3	TRBJ2-1	once	TRBD1	CASSLNRGPSYNEQFF	TGTGCCAGCAGCTTAAACAGGGGACCCTCCTACAATGAGCAGTTCTTC
TRBV7-9	TRBJ2-5	-	-	CASSFLPQETQYF	TGTGCCAGCAGCTTTCTTCCCCAAGAGACCCAGTACTTC
TRBV6-2/TRBV6-3	TRBJ1-4	-	-	CASSYSTGKLFF	TGTGCCAGCAGTTACTCGACGGGAAAACTGTTTTTT
TRBV6-6	TRBJ2-7	-	-	CASSYSPGSSYEQYF	TGTGCCAGCAGTTACTCGCCGGGGAGCTCCTACGAGCAGTACTTC
TRBV5-4	TRBJ2-7	-	TRBD2	CASSPATSGRGEQYF	TGTGCCAGCAGCCCGGCGACTAGCGGGAGGGGAGAGCAGTACTTC
TRBV7-9	TRBJ2-7	-	TRBD1	CASSSRGTGDDEQYF	TGTGCCAGCAGCTCCCGAGGGACAGGGGACGACGAGCAGTACTTC
TRBV7-2	TRBJ2-7	-	TRBD1	CASSFLQGQGSGEQYF	TGTGCCAGCAGCTTCCTACAGGGACAGGGATCGGGAGAGCAGTACTTC
TRBV9	TRBJ2-1	few	TRBD2	CASSSPGGRSYNEQFF	TGTGCCAGCAGCTCGCCCGGCGGGAGATCCTACAATGAGCAGTTCTTC
TRBV28	TRBJ1-2	-	TRBD1	CASSTPGQFYGYTF	TGTGCCAGCAGTACCCCGGGACAGTTCTATGGCTACACCTTC
TRBV5-1	TRBJ2-5	-	-	CASSPLARYQETQYF	TGCGCCAGCAGCCCGCTGGCCCGTTACCAAGAGACCCAGTACTTC
TRBV11-3	TRBJ2-5	-	TRBD2	CASSKSGRGETQYF	TGTGCCAGCAGCAAGAGCGGGAGAGGGGAGACCCAGTACTTC
TRBV3-1/TRBV3-2	TRBJ1-5	-	-	CASSRGGGQPQHF	TGTGCCAGCAGCAGGGGGGGTGGTCAGCCCCAGCATTTT
TRBV2	TRBJ1-2	few	TRBD1	CASRDNRGSLYGYTF	TGTGCCAGCAGAGATAACAGGGGGTCCCTCTATGGCTACACCTTC
TRBV29-1	TRBJ1-1	-	TRBD1	CSLGTGGGTEAFF	TGCAGCTTGGGGACAGGGGGCGGCACTGAAGCTTTCTTT
TRBV7-2	TRBJ1-3	-	-	CASNPQGSGNTIYF	TGTGCCAGCAACCCTCAGGGTTCTGGAAACACCATATATTTT
TRBV27	TRBJ2-1	-	-	CASSAQGPSYNEQFF	TGTGCCAGCAGTGCCCAGGGTCCTTCCTACAATGAGCAGTTCTTC
TRBV4-3	TRBJ1-2	-	-	CASSQQPGSYGYTF	TGCGCCAGCAGCCAACAGCCCGGGTCCTATGGCTACACCTTC
TRBV7-2	TRBJ2-7	once	-	CASSLGRVSYEQYF	TGTGCCAGCAGCTTAGGACGGGTCTCCTACGAGCAGTACTTC
TRBV14	TRBJ2-5	-	-	CASSSRRVETQYF	TGTGCCAGCAGCTCCCGGAGGGTCGAGACCCAGTACTTC
TRBV7-9	TRBJ1-1	few	-	CASSLFGPNTEAFF	TGTGCCAGCAGCTTATTTGGCCCGAACACTGAAGCTTTCTTT
TRBV25-1	TRBJ2-1	once	TRBD2	CASSGSGRAYNEQFF	TGTGCCAGCAGCGGCAGCGGGAGGGCCTACAATGAGCAGTTCTTC
TRBV5-8	TRBJ1-4	-	-	CASSWRPGRGNEKLFF	TGTGCCAGCAGCTGGCGACCGGGACGGGGGAATGAAAAACTGTTTTTT
TRBV6-5	TRBJ1-2	-	-	CANSRVEGQNYGYTF	TGTGCCAACAGTCGAGTGGAGGGGCAGAACTATGGCTACACCTTC
TRBV11-2	TRBJ2-5	-	-	CASSFPGALRETQYF	TGTGCCAGCAGCTTTCCAGGGGCATTGAGGGAGACCCAGTACTTC
TRBV19	TRBJ1-6	-	TRBD1	CASSADRVGNSPLHF	TGTGCCAGTAGTGCGGACAGGGTCGGGAATTCACCCCTCCACTTT
TRBV5-6	TRBJ2-7	-	-	CASSGGLNSYEQYF	TGTGCCAGCAGCGGCGGACTGAACTCCTACGAGCAGTACTTC
TRBV5-5	TRBJ1-1	once	TRBD1	CASSLTGEYTEAFF	TGTGCCAGCAGCCTTACAGGGGAATACACTGAAGCTTTCTTT
TRBV19	TRBJ2-1	-	TRBD2	CASSKAGVVNEQFF	TGTGCCAGTAGTAAAGCGGGGGTTGTTAATGAGCAGTTCTTC
TRBV9	TRBJ2-4	-	TRBD2	CASSPRGLAGERGRAKNIQYF	TGTGCCAGCAGCCCACGAGGACTAGCGGGAGAGCGTGGTCGAGCCAAAAACATTCAGTACTTC
TRBV14	TRBJ2-1	few	-	CASSQGRSGNEQFF	TGTGCCAGCAGCCAAGGTCGTAGCGGTAATGAGCAGTTCTTC
TRBV28	TRBJ1-2	-	-	CASSLIRYGYTF	TGTGCCAGCAGTTTAATCCGGTATGGCTACACCTTC
TRBV29-1	TRBJ2-1	-	-	CSVSTGVGNEQFF	TGCAGCGTCTCAACGGGGGTCGGTAATGAGCAGTTCTTC
TRBV4-1	TRBJ2-1	-	TRBD2	CASSQGPLRGGSSYNEQFF	TGCGCCAGCAGCCAAGGTCCCCTGAGGGGCGGGAGCTCCTACAATGAGCAGTTCTTC
TRBV4-3	TRBJ2-3	-	TRBD2	CASSQERLAGTDTQYF	TGCGCCAGCAGCCAAGAGAGGCTAGCGGGAACAGATACGCAGTATTTT
TRBV12-1	TRBJ1-5	-	-	CASPKGLNQPQHF	TGTGCCAGCCCCAAGGGGCTCAATCAGCCCCAGCATTTT
TRBV6-5	TRBJ1-3	-	-	CASKNRALQYVSIYF	TGTGCCAGCAAAAACAGGGCGCTGCAGTATGTCTCCATATATTTT
TRBV7-2	TRBJ1-2	-	-	CASSPGAGRGYTF	TGTGCCAGCAGCCCTGGGGCAGGGCGCGGCTACACCTTC
TRBV10-3	TRBJ2-5	-	TRBD2	CAISNSGRETQYF	TGTGCCATCAGTAATAGCGGGAGAGAGACCCAGTACTTC
TRBV29-1	TRBJ1-1	-	TRBD1	CSVAAGGDTEAFF	TGCAGCGTTGCCGCAGGGGGAGACACTGAAGCTTTCTTT
TRBV27	TRBJ2-3	-	TRBD1	CASSKDRAGTDTQYF	TGTGCCAGCAGCAAGGACAGGGCGGGAACAGATACGCAGTATTTT